These 31 T cell receptor beta chains were sequenced from one sample in a study of blood T cell repertoires in COVID-19 (dated by TCRdb to 2019 to 2021). The library was made by the immunoSEQ multiplex PCR assay. Imported from immuneACCESS, the table was reduced by TCRdb to in-frame sequences with V and J called. These copies leave out some clones; in studies compared against another copy, an unresolved V gene accounts for under half, and the cause of the remainder is not known. This sample lists roughly 100,000 clones; roughly 84% were detected once. The leading ten clones occupy 2.1% of the sample. Material for sequencing was peripheral blood. The receptors originated from a human donor in a cohort sampled during active COVID-19.

This sequence joins TRBV30 and TRBJ1-5; TRBD1 might be the D (6 bases). Trimming took off 1 base at V and 3 bases at J, with 7 bases between the two ends. The CDR3 is 13 residues long. Per the germline V gene, CDR1 is GTSNPN and CDR2 is SVGIG (reference sequence). The CDR3 loop reads CAWSGDNNQPQHF. CDR3 sequence (DNA): TGTGCCTGGAGTGGGGACAACAATCAGCCCCAGCATTTT.

The chain couples TRBV24-1 to TRBJ1-2, with D possibly TRBD1 on 6 matching bases. The germline V gene encodes CDR1 KGHDR and CDR2 SFDVKD. The CDR3 is made up of 14 amino acids. The V gene lost 3 bases and the J gene lost 2 bases, with 9 bases spanning the gap. The CDR3 loop reads CATSDTRGNYGYTF. The CDR3 region has the DNA TGTGCCACCAGTGATACCAGGGGAAACTATGGCTACACCTTC.

The chain combines TRBV25-1 with TRBJ1-1; tentative D call: TRBD1 (6 bases). The V end was cut by 3 bases, the J end by 2 bases, with 10 bases between. Germline V CDR1 and CDR2: MGHDK, SYGVNS. The CDR3 extends over 14 amino acids. CDR3 nucleotides: TGTGCCAGCAGTGACGGACAGTCCAACACTGAAGCTTTCTTT. This codes for CASSDGQSNTEAFF.

The gene calls are TRBV10-2 and TRBJ2-2; TRBD1 agrees at 8 bases. This CDR3 has 14 amino acids. Trimming took 6 bases from V and 8 from J; bases not matched to a gene: 8. Germline lookup yields CDR1 WSHSY and CDR2 SAAADI. The CDR3 DNA sequence: TGCGCCAGCAGGAAGGGACAGGCCACAGGGGAGCTGTTTTTT. This gives the protein CASRKGQATGELFF.

This chain connects TRBV11-2 to TRBJ1-5; 9 bases match TRBD1. The CDR3 loop spans 19 amino acids. J was trimmed by 4 bases and V by 2 bases; bases with no gene match: 15. CDR1 and CDR2 (germline): SGHAT, FQNNGV. CDR3 sequence: CASSLSRIGTGRVNQPQHF. In DNA, the CDR3 is TGTGCCAGCAGCTTAAGTAGGATTGGGACAGGGAGAGTGAATCAGCCCCAGCATTTT.

The gene calls are TRBV10-2 and TRBJ2-1; no clear D. Germline-derived CDR1 and CDR2 are WSHSY and SAAADI. This CDR3 region has 13 residues. V lost 10 bases to trimming and J lost 11 bases, with 21 bases between them. The CDR3 loop is CATTTAPTSQQFF. CDR3 in DNA: TGCGCCACCACAACCGCGCCGACATCCCAGCAGTTCTTC.

The chain is built from TRBV5-1 and TRBJ1-5, with 7 nucleotides matching TRBD1. CDR1 and CDR2 from the germline V gene are SGHRS and YFSETQ. The trim removed 5 bases at V and 3 bases at J, leaving 5 bases unmatched. This CDR3 has 14 residues. CDR3 DNA sequence: TGCGCCAGCAGGGCCGGGACAGACAATCAGCCCCAGCATTTT. Amino acid sequence: CASRAGTDNQPQHF.

The V gene is TRBV29-1, the J gene TRBJ1-1; weak D call: TRBD1 (5 bases). Germline V CDR1 and CDR2: SQVTM, ANQGSEA. Trimming stripped 6 bases from V and 3 bases from J, with 11 bases between. The CDR3 runs 12 residues. The CDR3 nucleotides are TGCAGCGTGACTTGGGGGGACACTGAAGCTTTCTTT. Its protein product is CSVTWGDTEAFF.

This clone has just a few counts. The chain combines TRBV25-1 with TRBJ1-5; 8 nucleotides agree with TRBD1. CDR3 length: 15 amino acids. The V and J ends lost 3 bases and 3 bases, in that order; junction bases with no gene match: 4. Germline V lookup: CDR1 MGHDK, CDR2 SYGVNS. DNA of the CDR3: TGTGCCAGCAGTGAGGGGACAGGCAACAATCAGCCCCAGCATTTT. This translates into CASSEGTGNNQPQHF.

The chain carries TRBV11-1 and TRBJ1-2, with D unresolved. V lost 1 base and J 6 bases, leaving 12 bases between the germline ends. Germline V CDR1 and CDR2: SGHAT, FQDESV (reference sequence). The CDR3 has 14 residues. DNA of the CDR3: TGTGCCAGCAGCTTAGGAGGGTCTACGGATGGCTACACCTTC. Protein sequence: CASSLGGSTDGYTF.

The CDR3 loop reads CASSQDRPTNSNQPQHF. The CDR3, as DNA: TGTGCCAGCAGCCAAGACCGTCCCACTAATAGCAATCAGCCCCAGCATTTT. The chain is built from TRBV2 and TRBJ1-5, with no clear D. The CDR3 loop spans 17 amino acids. The V end was cut by 6 bases, the J end by 0 bases, with 18 bases between. CDR1 and CDR2 from the germline V gene are SNHLY and FYNNEI.

J is TRBJ1-2 and V is TRBV28; 7 nucleotides match TRBD1. The CDR3 extends over 15 amino acids. Germline V CDR1 and CDR2: MDHEN, SYDVKM. Germline trimming cut 5 bases from V and 7 bases from J; bases unmatched to any gene: 13. The CDR3 spells CASSNPQTGPRGYTF. The CDR3 DNA is TGTGCCAGCAGTAATCCACAGACAGGGCCTCGTGGCTACACCTTC.

V and J are TRBV6-5 and TRBJ1-2, with D uncertain. This CDR3 region has 12 residues. Germline CDR1 is MNHEY and CDR2 is SVGAGI. Trimming removed 5 bases from V and 4 bases from J, with 8 bases in between. CDR3 in DNA: TGTGCCAGCAGTCACGGAGTCTATGGCTACACCTTC. It specifies CASSHGVYGYTF.

J is TRBJ2-7 and V is TRBV11-2; 10 bases are a match to TRBD1. Germline CDR1 is SGHAT and CDR2 is FQNNGV. CDR3 size: 16 residues. The V gene end was trimmed by 1 base and the J gene end by 2 bases; junction bases not matched to a gene: 5. The CDR3 sequence is CASSLAAGQGTYEQYF. The CDR3 DNA follows: TGTGCCAGCAGCTTAGCAGCGGGACAGGGGACCTACGAGCAGTACTTC.

The gene calls are TRBV24-1 and TRBJ2-5; 10 bases match TRBD2. From germline, CDR1 is KGHDR and CDR2 SFDVKD. Germline trimming cut 10 bases from V and 4 bases from J; bases unmatched to any gene: 11. The length of the CDR3 is 15 residues. The CDR3, as DNA: TGTGCCACTAGTATGTCTAGCGGGAGCGGAGAGACCCAGTACTTC. This encodes CATSMSSGSGETQYF.

V usage is TRBV6-2 or TRBV6-3 and J usage is TRBJ1-1; maybe TRBD1 (6 bases). This CDR3 spans 15 amino acids. Germline CDR1 reads MNHEY; CDR2 reads SVGEGT. Trimming took 5 bases from V and 6 from J, leaving 19 bases between them. The CDR3 protein is CASSDRPGTPPEAFF. CDR3 nucleotide sequence: TGTGCCAGCAGTGATAGACCGGGGACACCTCCTGAAGCTTTCTTT.

J is TRBJ2-3 and V is TRBV24-1, with TRBD2 matching over 9 bases. There are 17 residues in the CDR3. V lost 3 bases, J lost 6 bases, and 12 bases stayed unmatched. Germline lookup yields CDR1 KGHDR and CDR2 SFDVKD. The CDR3 DNA reads TGTGCCACCAGTGATCCCCACAGGCGGGAGGGCCTCGATACGCAGTATTTT. Its translation: CATSDPHRREGLDTQYF.

The rearrangement joins TRBV2 to TRBJ2-1; 14 bases map to TRBD2. Trimming at V came to 6 bases and at J to 10 bases, leaving 8 bases not matched to a gene. There are 15 residues in the CDR3. Germline V gene sequence: CDR1 SNHLY, CDR2 FYNNEI. The CDR3, as DNA: TGTGCCAGCAGAGAGGGACTAGCGGGAGAATACGAGCAGTTCTTC. Encoded protein: CASREGLAGEYEQFF.

The chain has TRBV15 and TRBJ1-2, with D perhaps matching TRBD1 (6 bases). The CDR3 extends over 14 amino acids. The V end was cut by 0 bases, the J end by 10 bases, with 15 bases between. From germline, CDR1 is LNHNV and CDR2 YYDKDF (reference sequence). The CDR3 sequence: CATSRESGQRYYTF. CDR3 coding DNA: TGTGCCACCAGCAGAGAATCTGGACAGCGATACTACACCTTC.

The V call is TRBV9, the J call TRBJ2-2; 7 bases match TRBD2. The CDR3 contains 16 residues. V gave up 0 bases and J gave up 2 bases; unmatched junction bases: 4. Germline CDR1 SGDLS, CDR2 YYNGEE. The CDR3 DNA follows: TGTGCCAGCAGCGTAGTTGCTAGCGGAAACACCGGGGAGCTGTTTTTT. This translates into CASSVVASGNTGELFF.

V gene TRBV3-1 (or the pseudogene TRBV3-2) combines with J gene TRBJ1-5; no clear D gene. This CDR3 has 14 amino acids. V shed 5 bases and J shed 7 bases, with 15 bases lying between them. The germline CDR1 and CDR2 sequences are LGHDT and YNNKEL (reference sequence). In nucleotides, the CDR3 is TGTGCCAGCAGCAAAGGCATTTCCCGGCAGCCCCAGCATTTT. Its translation is CASSKGISRQPQHF.

V gene TRBV28 combines with J gene TRBJ2-4, with 10 bases fitting TRBD2. Unmatched junction bases numbered 22, after V lost 7 bases and J lost 1 base. From germline, CDR1 is MDHEN and CDR2 SYDVKM. The CDR3 is 21 amino acids. CDR3 nucleotides: TGTGCCAGCACCCCCCTGAAGTGGACTAGCGGAAAACCTCCGGCCAAAAACATTCAGTACTTC. It translates to CASTPLKWTSGKPPAKNIQYF.

This clone was found once. This sequence joins TRBV6-5 and TRBJ2-7, with TRBD1 matching over 9 bases. The CDR3 extends over 14 amino acids. Germline CDR1 MNHEY, CDR2 SVGAGI. With 5 bases clipped from V and 4 bases from J, the junction kept 6 bases outside the gene matches. Written as DNA, the CDR3 is TGTGCCAGCAGTCCCCCGGGACAGGGTTACGAGCAGTACTTC. It codes for CASSPPGQGYEQYF.

The chain employs TRBV7-2 and TRBJ2-1, with 11 bases that match TRBD2. With V trimmed by 5 bases and J by 9 bases, 15 bases remained unmatched. The CDR3 is made up of 17 amino acids. Germline assignment: CDR1 SGHTA and CDR2 FQGNSA. CDR3 amino acids: CASSPTLAGGLGGEQFF. In nucleotides, the CDR3 is TGTGCCAGCAGCCCGACGTTAGCGGGGGGGTTAGGCGGTGAGCAGTTCTTC. Full variable domain (outside the CDR3, taken from reference TRBV7-2 and TRBJ2-1): GAGVSQSPSNKVTEKGKDVELRCDPISGHTALYWYRQSLGQGLEFLIYFQGNSAPDKSGLPSDRFSAERTGGSVSTLTIQRTQQEDSAVYLCASSPTLAGGLGGEQFFGPGTRLTVL.

The J gene is TRBJ1-1, the V gene TRBV19; D not certain. This CDR3 is 13 amino acids long. Germline lookup yields CDR1 LNHDA and CDR2 SQIVND (reference sequence). Between the trimmed V and J ends, which lost 5 bases and 3 bases, there was a span of 10 bases. The CDR3 coding sequence is TGTGCCAGTAGTTTCGGGCGGGACACTGAAGCTTTCTTT. Amino acid sequence: CASSFGRDTEAFF.

V and J are TRBV5-4 and TRBJ1-1; D not certain. The CDR3 extends over 13 amino acids. Per germline, CDR1 SGHNT and CDR2 YYREEE (reference sequence). V shed 1 base and J shed 1 base, with 5 bases lying between them. DNA for the CDR3: TGTGCCAGCAGCTTGTTCCAGAACACTGAAGCTTTCTTT. Its protein product is CASSLFQNTEAFF.

The chain uses TRBV10-3 and TRBJ1-1; no clear D gene. This CDR3 region has 16 residues. Germline V CDR1 and CDR2: ENHRY, SYGVKD. V was trimmed by 0 bases and J by 1 base, leaving 12 bases between them. In DNA, the CDR3 is TGTGCCATCAGTGAGTCTCGTGAGGGAAGGAACACTGAAGCTTTCTTT. It specifies CAISESREGRNTEAFF.

The chain joins TRBV27 to TRBJ2-5, with a weak D call TRBD2 (6 bases). Germline CDR1 MNHEY, CDR2 SMNVEV (reference sequence). CDR3 length equals 14 residues. V lost 8 bases to trimming and J lost 2 bases, with 15 bases between them. This CDR3 is CASDSGDLQETQYF. Here the CDR3 DNA reads TGTGCCAGCGACTCGGGGGACCTACAAGAGACCCAGTACTTC.

V usage is TRBV9 and J usage is TRBJ1-2; D is unclear. V lost 3 bases and J lost 4, with 10 bases in between. Germline values: CDR1 SGDLS, CDR2 YYNGEE. The CDR3 spans 13 residues. CDR3 in amino acids: CASSGRIGYGYTF. The CDR3 DNA sequence: TGTGCCAGCAGCGGGAGGATCGGCTATGGCTACACCTTC.

This chain links TRBV11-3 with TRBJ2-2; 9 positions agree with TRBD2. Germline assignment: CDR1 SGHNT and CDR2 YENEEA. With V trimmed by 5 bases and J by 1 base, 5 bases remained unmatched. The CDR3 contains 16 residues. The CDR3 sequence is CASSLSSGKNTGELFF. The CDR3 bases are TGTGCCAGCAGCCTTTCTAGCGGGAAGAACACCGGGGAGCTGTTTTTT.

The chain joins TRBV6-5 to TRBJ1-6; 7 bases map to TRBD1. Germline assignment: CDR1 MNHEY and CDR2 SVGAGI. The CDR3 loop spans 13 amino acids. The J segment lost 6 bases and the V segment lost 7 bases, leaving 3 bases of the junction unmatched. The CDR3 DNA reads as TGTGCCAGCACAAGACAGGGTAATTCACCCCTCCACTTT. As protein: CASTRQGNSPLHF.